This T cell receptor beta chain is drawn from a study of blood T cell repertoires in COVID-19. Under the authors' procedure: Amplifying reference gene primers gave estimates of nucleated cell counts. Method: immunoSEQ multiplex PCR; TCRdb's copy keeps in-frame clones and lacks some. D and trimming come from the DNA, and the V and J calls and clone size come from that table. The table has approximately 300,000 clones, over 75% seen once. CDR1 is MGHRA and CDR2 is YSYEKL in the germline V gene. Trimming took 0 bases from V and 3 from J, leaving 9 bases between them. The length of the CDR3 is 15 residues.

The sample was peripheral blood. The J gene is TRBJ1-5, the V gene TRBV4-1; a possible D gene is TRBD1 (5 bases). This sequence originates from a woman between 45 and 60 years old with active or convalescent COVID-19. The CDR3: CASSQDLTDNQPQHF. The DNA of the CDR3 is TGCGCCAGCAGCCAAGATCTGACAGACAATCAGCCCCAGCATTTT.